This T cell receptor beta chain derives from a study of shared clonotypes between healthy human individuals. General observations from the study: Sampling used blood alone; tissue repertoires probably differ.

On this clone: The antigen remains undetermined.

Assay used: immunoSEQ multiplex PCR; TCRdb lists only in-frame clones, some missing. There are just under 350,000 clones in the sample; more than 60% occur only once, and under 11% lies in the top ten. The CDR3 runs to 14 residues. CDR1 and CDR2 (germline): SGHRS, YFSETQ. V shed 4 bases and J shed 8 bases, with 15 bases lying between them. The source is a man younger than 40 in good health. V and J are TRBV5-1 and TRBJ1-4, with D possibly being TRBD1 (6 bases). Sequenced material: memory CD4+ T cells sorted from blood. As to subset: CD45RA-negative fraction. In nucleotides, the CDR3 is TGCGCCAGCAGCGGACCGGACAGTTCAGAAAAACTGTTTTTT. Protein: CASSGPDSSEKLFF.